This T cell receptor beta chain stems from a study of T cells after yellow fever vaccination. Study-level findings and limits: Reappearance after the booster was observed for most primary-vaccination clones (around 96% CD4, over 70% CD8).

TCRdb itself ran the 5' RACE reads through MiXCR, one entry per CDR3 protein. The table lists about 500,000 distinct CDR3 sequences, around a sixth of them singletons. Germline V gene sequence: CDR1 MNHEY, CDR2 SVGAGI. Germline trimming cut 4 bases from V and 5 bases from J; bases unmatched to any gene: 10. CDR3 length: 15 residues. In its sample, this clonotype was seen once. What it binds is not known. The source of this sequence is a man aged 18 to 29 who received the YFV17D yellow fever vaccine. The source material was PBMCs, sampled 5 days after the first yellow fever vaccination. This chain links TRBV6-5 with TRBJ2-7; 8 bases are a match to TRBD1. CDR3 DNA: TGTGCCAGCAGTTCCGGACAGGGAATGATCAACGAGCAGTACGTC. This sequence encodes CASSSGQGMINEQYV.